The source of this T cell receptor beta chain is a study of cytomegalovirus exposure and HLA in healthy donors (dated 2017 in TCRdb). Notes on the research overall: An earlier analysis of about 530 of the donors reported 250 to 300 Gb of sequence data and around 100 million unique TCR beta sequences obtained from approximately 180 million T cells. An early release covering over 500 HLA-typed donors comprised 300 to 350 gigabases of sequencing data and tens of millions of unique TCR sequences. The genetic ancestry cluster associated with self-reported Caucasian donors included 80% to 90% of the 300 to 400 genotyped donors. The study aimed to test whether cataloging public T cell receptors could reveal signatures of past pathogen exposure. The study profiled the T cell repertoires of approximately 700 subjects by immunosequencing and related them to cytomegalovirus serostatus. In addition to the first cohort of 650 to 800 subjects, a separate validation cohort of approximately 120 different subjects was used. The study combined high-throughput TCR immunosequencing, statistical association of individual TCRs with disease status, and machine learning to predict cytomegalovirus infection status. A later analysis re-examined previously published TCR beta repertoires from about 670 donors and added high-resolution HLA genotyping to investigate patterns of TCR occurrence. Rather than drawing on any new phenotypic data, the later analysis identified candidate immune exposures from TCR beta sequences and the way those sequences occurred across donors. An earlier analysis of 450 to 750 of the donors used high-throughput TCR beta sequencing to judge whether each TCR beta V gene segment behaved as functional or pseudogenic. Alongside the repertoire data, information on donor age, sex, ethnicity and CMV serostatus was compiled. In a later genetic analysis, genome-wide SNP genotypes for about 65% of the roughly 700 donors were used, and that subset was treated as a discovery cohort. All discovery cohort repertoires had been generated on a single sequencing platform. HLA typing covered class I and class II loci at four-digit resolution. The number of typed donors differed by locus: 629-630 for A, B, C, DRB1 and DQB1; approximately 530 for DQA1; roughly 600 for DPA1; and around 470 for DPB1. Because of strong linkage in the cohort, five DR-DQ haplotypes were treated as single units for association and clustering. On average, around 230,000 unique TCR beta nucleotide sequences were sequenced per donor among roughly 430 genotyped donors of the cohort, with 15% to 20% of those sequences being non-productive. Beyond this particular receptor, the publication reports: V-gene and J-gene trimming of TCR beta chains was associated with a missense DCLRE1C variant in a later genetic analysis, and the association was replicated in an independent cohort. A later genetic analysis reported fewer N-insertions in productive TCRs among donors in an Asian-associated ancestry cluster than the approximately 700-donor mean. Some IMGT-functional V segments, including TRBV6-2 and TRBV6-3, could not be distinguished by the 87-base-pair reads and were therefore excluded. Because counts were too low, roughly 18 rarely observed V segments, including chromosome 9 orphons, were left out of the earlier analysis of some 600 of the donors. The authors suggested that the approach could potentially be generalized to other disease states and immunological phenotypes. A later analysis reported that several top co-occurrence clusters appeared linked to parvovirus B19, influenza, CMV and Epstein-Barr virus. Cytomegalovirus status was reported to be diagnosed by the classifier with high specificity and sensitivity in both the original and validation cohorts. Most TCR sequences were seen in very few donors, while some public TCRs were found in many individuals. This cohort had only TCR beta chains sequenced, and the lack of alpha or paired-chain data limited which features could be detected. Three of the identified cytomegalovirus-associated TCR beta chains were confirmed in vitro to be specific for cytomegalovirus antigens. A cluster of highly shared sequence variants was judged likely to represent a technical artifact of the sequencing pipeline. In an earlier analysis of 450 to 750 of the donors, most TCR beta V segments appeared in productive rearrangements about 87% or about 30% of the time, broadly matching IMGT annotations. Correlated functional status among segregating V segments might reflect linkage disequilibrium, but an unknown experimental factor could not be ruled out. A later analysis associated 16,951 TCR beta sequences with specific HLA alleles at a false discovery rate of 0.05. In a later analysis, most CMV-associated TCR beta chains were found to appear HLA-restricted, with HLA associations seemingly driven largely by CMV exposure. In a later analysis, TCR association rates were found to vary across HLA loci, with the most associated TCRs seen for DRB1 alleles and the fewest for HLA-C alleles. A later analysis found that HLA-associated TCR beta chains were more clonally expanded and had lower generation probabilities than equally common non-associated chains. Because HLA typing was unavailable for some donors at each locus, only the typed subset was used in association tests. When HLA alleles, especially DR and DQ, strongly co-occurred, TCR associations were difficult to assign to individual alleles. Sequencing depth was assumed to be roughly uniform across donors in the presence/absence analyses, though that assumption may not hold. A further reported finding was that TCR beta sequences accurately predicted the HLA-A and HLA-B alleles for most subjects in the first cohort. CMV serostatus was the only immune exposure information available for the cohort. In the study, some 160 TCR beta chains were listed as associated with cytomegalovirus.

The cohort was made up of about 610 healthy bone marrow donors. At the time of sampling, every cohort member was nominally healthy, though immune exposures that went unrecorded were likely present. The donor was CMV seropositive and was included in the group of 250 to 300 seropositive cohort members. A peripheral blood sample was collected from each donor, and TCR beta sequencing was performed on peripheral blood mononuclear cells. Genomic DNA was extracted from the blood cell samples with the Qiagen DNeasy Blood Extraction Kit. V gives up 8 bases and J gives up 5 bases, and the segment between their germline ends measures 13 bases. Inclusive of the bounding cysteine and phenylalanine, the CDR3 is 12 residues long. The sequence is cut down to CDR3 DNA, 36 bases in frame from base 1. CDR1 and CDR2, per the germline V gene, are SNHLY and FYNNEI. As regards this clone: No cognate antigen has been identified for it. No base quality information exists; no much larger clone differs at one position.

Libraries came from the immunoSEQ multiplex PCR assay. A mixture of 60 forward primers for TCR Vbeta segments and 13 reverse primers for TCR Jbeta segments was used in the multiplex PCR. A multiplex PCR assay on genomic DNA amplified the CDR3 region of rearranged TCR beta genes. Amplified TCR beta libraries were sequenced as 87-base-pair reads on the Illumina HiSeq System. As for how the authors treated the data: A later analysis tallied approximately 87 million unique TCR beta chains across the 666 repertoires, and around 12 million of those chains were shared by two or more donors. A nearest-neighbor algorithm error-corrected the raw reads and collapsed the reads into unique sequences, merging closely related sequences to remove PCR and sequencing errors. CDR3 sequences were aligned to IMGT reference sequences to assign V, D and J gene segments. For a sequence to be retained, a match of at least six nucleotides was required to both a V gene segment and a J gene segment. Rearrangements were called productive when the CDR3 lacked stop codons and stayed in frame with V and J; all others were non-productive. CDR3 was defined according to IMGT convention as the region running from the second conserved V-encoded cysteine to the conserved J-encoded phenylalanine. In an earlier analysis of around 600 of the donors, sequences lacking an unambiguous match to a single V gene segment were excluded. In an earlier analysis of 587 of the donors, a V segment was called functional when productive rearrangements were above 56.7%, and segregating when the standard deviation between donors exceeded 5%. A statistical classification framework was built for diagnosing cytomegalovirus status from the catalog of TCR beta chain sequences. In a later analysis, TCR nucleotide sequences were compared against IMGT/GENE-DB human TR gene sequences so that V and J genes could be assigned. A later analysis assigned CDR3 sequences and most-parsimonious VDJ recombination scenarios with the TCRdist pipeline. In a later analysis, every TCR beta chain was defined by the combination of its CDR3 amino acid sequence and its V-gene family, and reads without a unique V-gene family were dropped. In a later analysis, fewer than 600 highly shared, low-generation-probability nucleotide sequences were removed to address suspected cross-contamination and a sequencing artifact. For each public chain, a later analysis derived a clonal expansion index from normalized ranks of inferred template counts within each repertoire. Generation probabilities in a later analysis came from a VDJ recombination model fitted to out-of-frame rearrangements, and those results were checked against IGoR. A later analysis scored TCR-TCR, TCR-HLA and TCR-CMV co-occurrence with hypergeometric tests, applying a repertoire-size bias correction to TCR pairs. To estimate false discovery rates, a later analysis permuted the HLA or CMV assignments 20 times. A later analysis grouped co-occurring TCRs with DBSCAN, adding TCRdist sequence similarity when clustering within HLA-allele-positive subsets. For co-occurrence clustering, repertoires with fewer than 30,000 or more than 120,000 public chains were excluded, along with five repertoires with anomalous nucleotide sharing. The clones in this table, taken by TCRdb from immuneACCESS, are in-frame only. Not every clone is retained; where verified, under half of the shortfall comes from an unresolved V gene, and the cause of the rest is unknown. V, J and clone size reflect that table, while D and trimming were determined from the DNA. The table for this sample lists more than 100,000 clones; around three fifths of them were counted only once. The ten largest make up approximately 8.5% of the sample.

The rearranged chain carries TRBV2 and TRBJ2-7; a weak D assignment points to TRBD1 (5 bases agree). Sequenced material: PBMCs. The TCR originated in a woman aged 40 to 50 in good health and CMV-seropositive. The sequenced DNA is TGTGCCAGCGGGCTTGGGGCCGACGAGCAGTACTTC. It translates to CASGLGADEQYF.